This T cell receptor beta chain was profiled in a study of blood T cell repertoires in COVID-19. Produced via immunoSEQ multiplex PCR; TCRdb's table is partial and in-frame only. This table has roughly 340,000 clones, about 90% appearing once. This clone was seen just once. Specimen: peripheral blood. This TCR was recovered from a woman between 50 and 59 years old with COVID-19, enrolled during active disease.

Written as DNA, the CDR3 is TGTGCCAGCAGCCAGGCGGGACAGGGGGCTAGGCTTACTCAGCCCCAGCATTTT. Protein: CASSQAGQGARLTQPQHF. This rearrangement joins TRBV28 to TRBJ1-5, with 12 bases matching TRBD1. Germline values: CDR1 MDHEN, CDR2 SYDVKM. This CDR3 region has 18 residues. The ends lost 6 bases at V and 6 bases at J; junction bases unmatched: 15.